What follows are 20 T cell receptor beta chains derived from one specimen sequenced in a study of T cells after yellow fever vaccination. From the 5' RACE reads, TCRdb called clonotypes with MiXCR, one entry per CDR3 protein. The sample lists 400,000 to 650,000 distinct CDR3 sequences, around a fifth occurring once. The material was PBMCs, obtained 21 days after the first yellow fever vaccination. Receptors were obtained from a man younger than 35 who received the YFV17D yellow fever vaccine.

This clonotype occurred many times. The chain joins TRBV18 to TRBJ1-2; D is possibly TRBD1 (6 bases). Trimming cost V 3 bases and J 4 bases, with 9 bases left between them. The germline CDR1 and CDR2 sequences are KGHSH and LQKENI. The CDR3 is 13 residues long. The CDR3 spells CASSPEGGYGYTF. CDR3 DNA sequence: TGTGCCAGCTCACCGGAAGGGGGCTATGGCTACACCTTC.

This chain joins TRBV2 and TRBJ2-7, with 9 bases fitting TRBD2. In germline, CDR1 is SNHLY, CDR2 FYNNEI. The CDR3 has 15 amino acids. The junction had 2 bases not matched to a gene; V was cut back by 1 base and J by 1 base. In DNA, the CDR3 is TGTGCCAGCAGTGAAGGTCTAGCGGGGTCCTACGAGCAGTACTTC. This translates into CASSEGLAGSYEQYF.

This clonotype was detected only a few times. The chain recombines TRBV4-2 with TRBJ1-4, with D possibly matching TRBD1 (5 bases). The germline V and J ends were trimmed by 1 base and 3 bases, with 15 bases remaining between them. Germline V gene sequence: CDR1 LGHNA, CDR2 YNFKEQ. CDR3 length: 17 amino acids. The CDR3 sequence is CASSQVGGTGANEKLFF. In DNA, the CDR3 is TGTGCCAGCAGCCAAGTCGGGGGGACTGGGGCTAATGAAAAACTGTTTTTT.

The V gene is TRBV12-3 or TRBV12-4, the J gene TRBJ2-2; 11 nucleotides agree with TRBD1. The CDR3 sequence is 14 residues long. The V segment lost 8 bases and the J segment 6 bases; nucleotides outside the gene matches: 5. The CDR3 sequence is CASAGQGGPGELFF. The CDR3 nucleotides read TGTGCCAGCGCGGGACAGGGGGGCCCCGGGGAGCTGTTTTTT.

V and J are TRBV10-3 and TRBJ1-5, with D possibly TRBD1 on 5 matching bases. Trimming left V 0 bases short and J 14 bases short, with 17 bases between. The length of the CDR3 is 14 residues. The germline CDR1 and CDR2 sequences are ENHRY and SYGVKD. In DNA form, the CDR3 reads TGTGCCATCAGTGAGTCGCAGGCCCTGGGGGTGAAGCATTTT. Its protein is CAISESQALGVKHF.

In its sample, this clonotype was seen a few times. The chain uses TRBV6-1 and TRBJ1-1, with a tentative D call TRBD1 (5 bases). V was clipped by 3 bases and J by 7 bases, with 15 bases between them. The CDR3 totals 14 residues. Germline lookup yields CDR1 MNHNS and CDR2 SASEGT. CDR3 nucleotides: TGTGCCAGCAGTGAGGGGCGCCTGGTTAGTGAAGCTTTCTTT. Its protein product is CASSEGRLVSEAFF.

This clonotype turned up a few times. The chain has TRBV28 and TRBJ2-1; D ambiguous. V gave up 10 bases and J gave up 4 bases, with 11 bases separating them. This CDR3 is built from 12 residues. Germline V gives CDR1 MDHEN, CDR2 SYDVKM. CDR3 residues: CATLGPYNEQFF. For the CDR3, the DNA is TGTGCCACGCTTGGGCCATACAATGAGCAGTTCTTC.

The V gene is TRBV11-2, the J gene TRBJ2-5, with 15 bases that match TRBD2. The CDR3 runs to 15 residues. The V and J ends lost 4 bases and 3 bases, in that order; junction bases with no gene match: 0. Germline V gene data show CDR1 as SGHAT and CDR2 as FQNNGV. The CDR3: CASSWTSGGEETQYF. CDR3 nucleotide sequence: TGTGCCAGCAGCTGGACTAGCGGGGGGGAAGAGACCCAGTACTTC.

The chain joins TRBV4-1 to TRBJ2-3; no clear D. V lost 3 bases to trimming and J lost 3 bases, with 13 bases between them. Germline V lookup: CDR1 MGHRA, CDR2 YSYEKL. The CDR3 has 15 amino acids. The CDR3 sequence: CASSQSKGFTDTQYF. CDR3 sequence (DNA): TGCGCCAGCAGCCAGTCAAAAGGATTTACAGATACGCAGTATTTT.

In this sample, this clonotype turned up many times. V and J are TRBV6-7 and TRBJ2-7, with 9 positions matching TRBD1. TRBV6-7 is noted as an ORF with a role that remains uncertain. V dropped 0 bases and J dropped 0; count of bases not matched to a gene: 9. The CDR3 totals 18 residues. CDR3 nucleotide sequence: TGTGCCAGCAGTTACTCGATCCGGGACAGGGTTAGCTCCTACGAGCAGTACTTC. Translated: CASSYSIRDRVSSYEQYF.

In this sample, this clonotype turned up a few times. CDR3 DNA sequence: TGCGCCAGCAGCTTCGGCAGGGGTTATTACAATGAGCAGTTCTTC. The encoded protein is CASSFGRGYYNEQFF. The chain carries TRBV5-1 and TRBJ2-1; maybe TRBD1 (6 bases). Germline assignment: CDR1 SGHRS and CDR2 YFSETQ. CDR3 length equals 15 residues. Between the trimmed V and J ends, which lost 2 bases and 4 bases, there was a span of 13 bases.

The chain links TRBV7-2 to TRBJ1-1, with D unclear. V was clipped by 4 bases and J by 1 base, with 13 bases between them. Germline CDR1 reads SGHTA; CDR2 reads FQGNSA. This CDR3 contains 15 residues. CDR3 nucleotide sequence: TGTGCCAGCAGCTCCGCCATGCAGAGGAACACTGAAGCTTTCTTT. Protein sequence: CASSSAMQRNTEAFF.

The chain employs TRBV3-1 and TRBJ2-7; maybe TRBD1 (6 bases). The CDR3 runs 12 residues. Germline V gene data show CDR1 as LGHDT and CDR2 as YNNKEL (reference sequence). V was clipped by 3 bases and J by 6 bases, with 9 bases between them. CDR3 bases: TGTGCCAGCAGCCAGGGGGCGAGCGAGCAGTACTTC. As protein: CASSQGASEQYF.

The V call is TRBV4-2, the J call TRBJ1-6; TRBD1 is a possible D gene (6 bases). The germline V gene encodes CDR1 LGHNA and CDR2 YNFKEQ. Trimming pared 0 bases from V and 7 bases from J, leaving 13 bases between. This CDR3 spans 16 amino acids. This CDR3 reads CASSQEGGVGNSPLHF. For the CDR3, the DNA is TGTGCCAGCAGCCAAGAAGGGGGGGTTGGGAATTCACCCCTCCACTTT.

The chain joins TRBV29-1 to TRBJ2-1, with 9 bases identical to TRBD2. V trimming: 8 bases; J trimming: 7 bases; junction bases outside the gene matches: 9. This CDR3 is 13 amino acids long. Germline V gives CDR1 SQVTM, CDR2 ANQGSEA. DNA of the CDR3: TGCAGCTCGCATAGCGGGGGTTCGAATGAGCAGTTCTTC. It translates to CSSHSGGSNEQFF.

This clonotype occurred a few times. This chain links TRBV11-3 with TRBJ2-3, with TRBD2 matching 9 bases. Germline CDR1 SGHNT, CDR2 YENEEA. The CDR3 has 15 residues. Trimming at V came to 5 bases and at J to 4 bases, leaving 7 bases not matched to a gene. Here the CDR3 DNA reads TGTGCCAGCAGCAAGGGGGGACTAGCCCCAGATACGCAGTATTTT. It specifies CASSKGGLAPDTQYF.

V usage is TRBV6-1 and J usage is TRBJ1-6, with 9 bases matching TRBD1. Germline CDR1 reads MNHNS; CDR2 reads SASEGT. Trimming removed 3 bases from V and 7 bases from J; junction bases left unmatched: 4. The CDR3 runs to 15 residues. The CDR3 DNA follows: TGTGCCAGCAGTGAGGGGACAGGGCGAAATTCACCCCTCCACTTT. Its protein is CASSEGTGRNSPLHF.

There are a few counts of this clonotype. The chain recombines TRBV7-2 with TRBJ1-1; D is ambiguous. The CDR3 has 14 residues. V was shortened by 5 bases and J by 0 bases, with 10 bases between the two germline ends. Germline-derived CDR1 and CDR2 are SGHTA and FQGNSA. CDR3 sequence reads: CASSPRLVNTEAFF. The CDR3 DNA reads TGTGCCAGCAGCCCTCGTTTAGTGAACACTGAAGCTTTCTTT.

This clonotype appeared a few times. The chain has TRBV6-2 or TRBV6-3 and TRBJ2-1, with 8 bases matching TRBD2. The CDR3 spans 14 residues. The germline V gene has CDR1 MNHEY and CDR2 SVGEGT. V gave up 2 bases and J gave up 9 bases; unmatched junction bases: 6. The chain's CDR3 is CASSYTREGGEQFF. In nucleotides, the CDR3 is TGTGCCAGCAGTTACACCCGGGAGGGAGGTGAGCAGTTCTTC.

This clonotype was recorded a few times. V usage is TRBV2 and J usage is TRBJ2-1; D gene uncertain. Germline CDR1 and CDR2: SNHLY and FYNNEI. The CDR3 runs 13 residues. V lost 4 bases, J lost 8 bases, and 12 bases lay in between. CDR3 region: CASSVLKVYEQFF. The CDR3 nucleotides read TGTGCCAGCAGTGTCCTAAAAGTGTATGAGCAGTTCTTC.